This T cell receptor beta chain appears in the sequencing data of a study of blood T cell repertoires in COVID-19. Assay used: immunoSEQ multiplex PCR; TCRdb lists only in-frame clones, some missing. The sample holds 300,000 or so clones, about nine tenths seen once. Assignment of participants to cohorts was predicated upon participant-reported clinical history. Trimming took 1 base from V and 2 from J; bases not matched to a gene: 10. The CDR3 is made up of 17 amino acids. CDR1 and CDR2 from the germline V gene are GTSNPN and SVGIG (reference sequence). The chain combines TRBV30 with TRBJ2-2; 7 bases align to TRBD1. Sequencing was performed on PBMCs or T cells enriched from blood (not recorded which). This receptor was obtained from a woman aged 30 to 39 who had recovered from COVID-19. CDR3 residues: CAWSGYRGPYNTGELFF. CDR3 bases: TGTGCCTGGAGTGGCTACAGGGGCCCCTATAACACCGGGGAGCTGTTTTTT. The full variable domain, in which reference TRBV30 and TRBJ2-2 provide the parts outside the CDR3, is SQTIHQWPATLVQPVGSPLSLECTVEGTSNPNLYWYRQAAGRGLQLLFYSVGIGQISSEVPQNLSASRPQDRQFILSSKKLLLSDSGFYLCAWSGYRGPYNTGELFFGEGSRLTVL.